Listed below are T cell receptor beta chains from one sample, sequenced in a study of T cell changes during pregnancy in multiple sclerosis. TCRdb's table, derived via immunoSEQ multiplex PCR, lists solely in-frame clones and lacks some. The table includes tens of thousands of clones, around 92% detected once. The input for sequencing was peripheral blood, taken after pregnancy. These receptors were collected from a female donor with multiple sclerosis, enrolled in a pregnancy study. CDR3s include the opening cysteine and the closing phenylalanine or tryptophan. A D gene is named only where the DNA matches it firmly. For some rows the clone size is stated as once, few or many, or as a class when expanded; others skip it.

J gene: TRBJ1-1; clone size: once; V gene: TRBV6-1; D gene: NA; CDR3 protein: CASSEGGGSHHEAFF; CDR3 DNA: TGTGCCAGCAGTGAAGGCGGCGGGTCCCATCATGAAGCTTTCTTT
J gene: TRBJ2-2; clone size: NA; V gene: TRBV19; D gene: TRBD1; CDR3 protein: CASSPRQGTGELFF; CDR3 DNA: TGTGCCAGTAGTCCGAGACAGGGTACCGGGGAGCTGTTTTTT
J gene: TRBJ2-3; clone size: NA; V gene: TRBV9; D gene: NA; CDR3 protein: CASSVAGTDTQYF; CDR3 DNA: TGTGCCAGCAGCGTAGCCGGGACAGATACGCAGTATTTT
J gene: TRBJ1-5; clone size: NA; V gene: TRBV28; D gene: NA; CDR3 protein: CASSLLSRERQPQHF; CDR3 DNA: TGTGCCAGCAGTTTATTATCCAGGGAACGTCAGCCCCAGCATTTT
J gene: TRBJ2-3; clone size: once; V gene: TRBV28; D gene: TRBD2; CDR3 protein: CASSSGTSGRGTDTQYF; CDR3 DNA: TGTGCCAGCAGCTCCGGGACTAGCGGGAGAGGCACAGATACGCAGTATTTT
J gene: TRBJ1-5; clone size: NA; V gene: TRBV19; D gene: NA; CDR3 protein: CASSIVPMEQPQHF; CDR3 DNA: TGTGCCAGTAGTATAGTCCCGATGGAGCAGCCCCAGCATTTT
J gene: TRBJ1-2; clone size: NA; V gene: TRBV25-1; D gene: NA; CDR3 protein: CASSEYGREAGGYTF; CDR3 DNA: TGTGCCAGCAGTGAATATGGCAGGGAGGCGGGTGGCTACACCTTC
J gene: TRBJ2-7; clone size: NA; V gene: TRBV11-2; D gene: NA; CDR3 protein: CASSLDPDRTYEQYF; CDR3 DNA: TGTGCCAGCAGCTTAGATCCCGACAGGACCTACGAGCAGTACTTC
J gene: TRBJ2-2; clone size: NA; V gene: TRBV13; D gene: NA; CDR3 protein: CASSFLSESGELFF; CDR3 DNA: TGTGCCAGCAGCTTCCTTAGCGAAAGCGGGGAGCTGTTTTTT
J gene: TRBJ1-2; clone size: NA; V gene: TRBV19; D gene: NA; CDR3 protein: CASSETGDRRYGYTF; CDR3 DNA: TGTGCCAGTAGCGAGACAGGCGACCGGCGCTATGGCTACACCTTC
J gene: TRBJ2-1; clone size: NA; V gene: TRBV9; D gene: TRBD2; CDR3 protein: CASGESGGTYNEQFF; CDR3 DNA: TGTGCCAGCGGCGAGTCGGGAGGAACCTACAATGAGCAGTTCTTC
J gene: TRBJ2-7; clone size: NA; V gene: TRBV10-1; D gene: TRBD1; CDR3 protein: CASSPRTGDEQYF; CDR3 DNA: TGCGCCAGCAGTCCCCGGACAGGGGACGAGCAGTACTTC
J gene: TRBJ2-3; clone size: NA; V gene: TRBV11-2; D gene: TRBD2; CDR3 protein: CASSLGHSGAYSTDTQYF; CDR3 DNA: TGTGCCAGCAGCTTGGGACATAGCGGGGCTTATAGCACAGATACGCAGTATTTT
J gene: TRBJ2-1; clone size: NA; V gene: TRBV28; D gene: TRBD2; CDR3 protein: CASSLSALAAYNEQFF; CDR3 DNA: TGTGCCAGCAGTTTATCGGCACTAGCGGCCTACAATGAGCAGTTCTTC
J gene: TRBJ2-1; clone size: once; V gene: TRBV2; D gene: NA; CDR3 protein: CASSAPDGGTNNEQFF; CDR3 DNA: TGTGCCAGCAGTGCCCCCGATGGGGGGACCAACAATGAGCAGTTCTTC
J gene: TRBJ1-1; clone size: NA; V gene: TRBV18; D gene: NA; CDR3 protein: CASSPRQAVNTEAFF; CDR3 DNA: TGTGCCAGCTCACCGCGACAGGCGGTGAACACTGAAGCTTTCTTT
J gene: TRBJ1-1; clone size: few; V gene: TRBV20-1; D gene: TRBD1; CDR3 protein: CSADRATEAFF; CDR3 DNA: TGCAGTGCAGACAGGGCCACTGAAGCTTTCTTT
J gene: TRBJ1-5; clone size: NA; V gene: TRBV5-5; D gene: NA; CDR3 protein: CASSLVLWSRNSNQPQHF; CDR3 DNA: TGTGCCAGCAGCTTGGTGTTATGGTCCAGAAATAGCAATCAGCCCCAGCATTTT
J gene: TRBJ2-3; clone size: NA; V gene: TRBV2; D gene: TRBD1; CDR3 protein: CASRPGQGAGTDTQYF; CDR3 DNA: TGTGCCAGCAGACCGGGACAGGGGGCTGGGACAGATACGCAGTATTTT
J gene: TRBJ1-1; clone size: few; V gene: TRBV7-2; D gene: NA; CDR3 protein: CASSLGPGSEAFF; CDR3 DNA: TGTGCCAGCAGCTTAGGTCCAGGGTCTGAAGCTTTCTTT
J gene: TRBJ2-7; clone size: NA; V gene: TRBV6-1; D gene: TRBD2; CDR3 protein: CASSERLADYEQYF; CDR3 DNA: TGTGCCAGCAGTGAAAGACTAGCTGACTACGAGCAGTACTTC
J gene: TRBJ1-5; clone size: few; V gene: TRBV10-3; D gene: NA; CDR3 protein: CAISDDSRNNQPQHF; CDR3 DNA: TGTGCCATCAGTGACGACAGCCGAAACAATCAGCCCCAGCATTTT
J gene: TRBJ2-3; clone size: NA; V gene: TRBV6-5; D gene: NA; CDR3 protein: CASSFGSVGTDTQYF; CDR3 DNA: TGTGCCAGCAGCTTCGGAAGCGTTGGCACAGATACGCAGTATTTT
J gene: TRBJ2-5; clone size: NA; V gene: TRBV10-2; D gene: NA; CDR3 protein: CASRRGPGETQYF; CDR3 DNA: TGCGCCAGCCGTAGAGGTCCAGGGGAGACCCAGTACTTC
J gene: TRBJ2-7; clone size: NA; V gene: TRBV7-2; D gene: TRBD2; CDR3 protein: CASSLSPSGSGEQYF; CDR3 DNA: TGTGCCAGCAGCTTATCGCCTAGCGGGTCGGGGGAGCAGTACTTC
J gene: TRBJ1-1; clone size: once; V gene: TRBV7-3; D gene: TRBD1; CDR3 protein: CASSLEGQGLGVNTEAFF; CDR3 DNA: TGTGCCAGCAGCTTAGAGGGACAGGGGCTGGGGGTGAACACTGAAGCTTTCTTT
J gene: TRBJ2-7; clone size: NA; V gene: TRBV6-5; D gene: TRBD2; CDR3 protein: CACGEGNEQYF; CDR3 DNA: TGTGCGTGTGGGGAGGGTAACGAGCAGTACTTC
J gene: TRBJ2-2; clone size: NA; V gene: TRBV6-1; D gene: NA; CDR3 protein: CASSESWGVVTGELFF; CDR3 DNA: TGTGCCAGCAGTGAATCCTGGGGGGTCGTCACCGGGGAGCTGTTTTTT
J gene: TRBJ2-3; clone size: NA; V gene: TRBV5-1; D gene: NA; CDR3 protein: CASSLEGTRTDTQYF; CDR3 DNA: TGCGCCAGCAGCTTGGAGGGGACACGCACAGATACGCAGTATTTT
J gene: TRBJ2-1; clone size: NA; V gene: TRBV7-6; D gene: TRBD2; CDR3 protein: CASSIGLAGVYNEQFF; CDR3 DNA: TGTGCCAGCAGCATAGGACTAGCCGGGGTTTACAATGAGCAGTTCTTC
J gene: TRBJ2-3; clone size: NA; V gene: TRBV5-4; D gene: TRBD2; CDR3 protein: CASSLRIAGADTQYF; CDR3 DNA: TGTGCCAGCAGCCTTCGCATAGCGGGAGCTGATACGCAGTATTTT
J gene: TRBJ2-7; clone size: NA; V gene: TRBV21-1; D gene: NA; CDR3 protein: CASGARRPLRDEQYF; CDR3 DNA: TGTGCCAGCGGGGCCCGGCGACCCCTTAGGGACGAGCAGTACTTC
J gene: TRBJ2-5; clone size: NA; V gene: TRBV29-1; D gene: NA; CDR3 protein: CSVAEETQYF; CDR3 DNA: TGCAGCGTTGCCGAAGAGACCCAGTACTTC
J gene: TRBJ2-3; clone size: NA; V gene: TRBV29-1; D gene: NA; CDR3 protein: CSASQGISTDTQYF; CDR3 DNA: TGCAGCGCGTCCCAGGGAATTAGCACAGATACGCAGTATTTT
J gene: TRBJ1-1; clone size: few; V gene: TRBV30; D gene: NA; CDR3 protein: CAWSSPQGFYAEAFF; CDR3 DNA: TGTGCCTGGAGCTCGCCCCAGGGTTTCTACGCTGAAGCTTTCTTT
J gene: TRBJ2-5; clone size: NA; V gene: TRBV5-1; D gene: TRBD1; CDR3 protein: CTSSSGTGKETQYF; CDR3 DNA: TGCACCAGCAGCTCCGGGACAGGGAAAGAGACCCAGTACTTC
J gene: TRBJ1-2; clone size: NA; V gene: TRBV19; D gene: NA; CDR3 protein: CASSPDSFWGYTF; CDR3 DNA: TGTGCCAGTAGCCCGGACAGCTTTTGGGGCTACACCTTC
J gene: TRBJ2-7; clone size: NA; V gene: TRBV11-2; D gene: NA; CDR3 protein: CASSLVFGGSYEQYF; CDR3 DNA: TGTGCCAGCAGCTTAGTCTTCGGGGGCTCCTACGAGCAGTACTTC